A single sample gave rise to the 9 T cell receptor beta chains below, sequenced in a study of blood T cell repertoires in COVID-19. TCRdb's copy holds only in-frame clones and misses some; the assay was immunoSEQ multiplex PCR. The data show some 33,000 clones, approximately 91% seen once. Sample: peripheral blood. The receptors stem from a human donor in a cohort sampled during active COVID-19.

This clone was seen just once. This rearrangement joins TRBV12-3 or TRBV12-4 to TRBJ1-6; 8 positions agree with TRBD1. The CDR3 extends over 13 amino acids. The V gene end was trimmed by 7 bases and the J gene end by 7 bases; junction bases not matched to a gene: 3. The DNA of the CDR3 is TGTGCCAGCAACCAGGGGGCGAATTCACCCCTCCACTTT. It encodes CASNQGANSPLHF.

V usage is TRBV7-2 and J usage is TRBJ1-5, with 8 nucleotides matching TRBD1. Germline CDR1 SGHTA, CDR2 FQGNSA. This CDR3 is built from 15 residues. V dropped 5 bases and J dropped 1; count of bases not matched to a gene: 4. The CDR3 sequence is CASSEGQESNQPQHF. CDR3 DNA: TGTGCCAGCAGCGAGGGACAGGAGAGCAATCAGCCCCAGCATTTT. The variable domain in full, with the rest retrieved from reference TRBV7-2 and TRBJ1-5, is GAGVSQSPSNKVTEKGKDVELRCDPISGHTALYWYRQSLGQGLEFLIYFQGNSAPDKSGLPSDRFSAERTGGSVSTLTIQRTQQEDSAVYLCASSEGQESNQPQHFGDGTRLSIL.

The chain joins TRBV13 to TRBJ2-1, with a possible D match to TRBD2 (5 bases). The V end lost 0 bases, the J end lost 10 bases, and 13 bases lay between the germline ends. The CDR3 has 14 residues. The germline V gene has CDR1 PRHDT and CDR2 FYEKMQ (reference sequence). CDR3 sequence reads: CASSLGTRGGEQFF. The CDR3 nucleotides read TGTGCCAGCAGCTTAGGAACCCGGGGTGGGGAGCAGTTCTTC.

The chain recombines TRBV6-5 with TRBJ1-4, with 9 bases identical to TRBD1. After removal of 6 bases from V and 8 bases from J, the junction contained 7 bases not matched to a gene. CDR1 and CDR2 from the germline V gene are MNHEY and SVGAGI. This CDR3 has 14 amino acids. CDR3 amino acids: CASRTGTGSEKLFF. The CDR3 DNA reads TGTGCCAGCAGGACGGGGACAGGGAGCGAAAAACTGTTTTTT.

The chain is built from TRBV3-1 (or the pseudogene TRBV3-2) and TRBJ1-1; no firm D call. The V gene's germline CDR1 is LGHDT and CDR2 YNNKEL (reference sequence). The V end was cut by 1 base, the J end by 8 bases, with 14 bases between. This CDR3 contains 14 residues. The CDR3 region is CASSQVGWAEEAFF. In DNA, the CDR3 is TGTGCCAGCAGCCAAGTTGGGTGGGCAGAAGAAGCTTTCTTT.

The gene calls are TRBV19 and TRBJ2-2, with D perhaps matching TRBD1 (6 bases). The V end lost 9 bases, the J end lost 0 bases, and 11 bases lay between the germline ends. CDR1 is LNHDA, CDR2 SQIVND, per germline (reference sequence). This CDR3 comprises 14 residues. This CDR3 reads CASRGSPNTGELFF. In DNA, the CDR3 is TGTGCCAGCAGGGGCAGTCCGAACACCGGGGAGCTGTTTTTT. Drawing the rest from reference TRBV19 and TRBJ2-2, the complete variable domain is DGGITQSPKYLFRKEGQNVTLSCEQNLNHDAMYWYRQDPGQGLRLIYYSQIVNDFQKGDIAEGYSVSREKKESFPLTVTSAQKNPTAFYLCASRGSPNTGELFFGEGSRLTVL.

The chain employs TRBV9 and TRBJ1-2; D remains ambiguous. The germline V and J ends were trimmed by 0 bases and 7 bases, with 16 bases remaining between them. The CDR3 is 15 amino acids. The germline V gene encodes CDR1 SGDLS and CDR2 YYNGEE. The CDR3 coding sequence is TGTGCCAGCAGCGTAGGAGGCGGATTTAACGGTGGCTACACCTTC. Amino acids: CASSVGGGFNGGYTF.

The chain links TRBV6-5 to TRBJ2-5; possibly TRBD1 for D (5 bases). Per germline, CDR1 MNHEY and CDR2 SVGAGI. The CDR3 is 15 residues long. Trimming left V 6 bases short and J 1 base short, with 15 bases between. CDR3 DNA: TGTGCCAGCAGCCACCACTCAGGGCTCCAAGAGACCCAGTACTTC. Its translation: CASSHHSGLQETQYF.

The chain combines TRBV6-5 with TRBJ2-4, with a tentative D call TRBD1 (5 bases). V was trimmed by 2 bases and J by 1 base, leaving 12 bases between them. The CDR3 consists of 16 residues. The V gene's germline CDR1 is MNHEY and CDR2 SVGAGI. Written as DNA, the CDR3 is TGTGCCAGCAGTTACGGCTTAGGGGCGGCCAAAAACATTCAGTACTTC. It codes for CASSYGLGAAKNIQYF.